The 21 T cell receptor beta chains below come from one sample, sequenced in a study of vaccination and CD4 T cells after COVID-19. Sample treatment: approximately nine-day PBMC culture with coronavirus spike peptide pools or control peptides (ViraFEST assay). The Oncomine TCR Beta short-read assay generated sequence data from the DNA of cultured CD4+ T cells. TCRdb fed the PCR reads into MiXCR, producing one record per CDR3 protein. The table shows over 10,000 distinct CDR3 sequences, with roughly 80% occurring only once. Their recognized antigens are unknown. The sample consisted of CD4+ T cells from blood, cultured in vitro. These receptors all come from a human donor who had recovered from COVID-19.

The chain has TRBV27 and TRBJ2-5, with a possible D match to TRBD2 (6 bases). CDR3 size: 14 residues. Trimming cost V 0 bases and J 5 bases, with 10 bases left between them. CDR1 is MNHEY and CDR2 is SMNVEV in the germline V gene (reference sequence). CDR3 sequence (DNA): TGTGCCAGCAGTTTATCCTCGGGGGTCGAGACCCAGTACTTC. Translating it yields CASSLSSGVETQYF.

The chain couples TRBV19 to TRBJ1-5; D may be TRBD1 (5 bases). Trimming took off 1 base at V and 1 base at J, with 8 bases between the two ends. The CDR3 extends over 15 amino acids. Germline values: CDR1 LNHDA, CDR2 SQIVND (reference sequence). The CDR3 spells CASSIGQTSNQPQHF. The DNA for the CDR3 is TGTGCCAGTAGTATAGGACAGACAAGCAATCAGCCCCAGCATTTT.

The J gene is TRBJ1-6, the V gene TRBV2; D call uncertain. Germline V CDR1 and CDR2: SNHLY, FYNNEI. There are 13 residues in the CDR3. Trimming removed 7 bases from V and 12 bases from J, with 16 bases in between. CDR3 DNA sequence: TGTGCCAGCACCCAGAGTGGTGGAAGACCCCTCCACTTT. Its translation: CASTQSGGRPLHF.

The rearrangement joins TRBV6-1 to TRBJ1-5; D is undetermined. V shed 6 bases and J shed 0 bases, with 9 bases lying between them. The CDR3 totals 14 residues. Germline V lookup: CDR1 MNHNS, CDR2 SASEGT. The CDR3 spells CASRTLNSNQPQHF. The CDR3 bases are TGTGCCAGCAGAACACTGAATAGCAATCAGCCCCAGCATTTT.

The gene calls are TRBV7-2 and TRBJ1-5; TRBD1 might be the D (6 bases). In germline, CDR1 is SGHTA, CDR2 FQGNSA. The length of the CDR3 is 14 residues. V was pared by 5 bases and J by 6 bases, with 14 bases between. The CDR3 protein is CASSIDRGFQPQHF. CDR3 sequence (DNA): TGTGCCAGCAGCATTGATAGGGGGTTTCAGCCCCAGCATTTT.

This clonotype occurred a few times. The CDR3: CASSSDPGLERLTQYF. Here the CDR3 DNA reads TGTGCCAGCAGCTCGGATCCGGGACTGGAACGGCTTACGCAGTATTTT. The V call is TRBV11-2, the J call TRBJ2-3, with D possibly matching TRBD2 (6 bases). This CDR3 is 16 amino acids long. Germline V gives CDR1 SGHAT, CDR2 FQNNGV. V dropped 4 bases and J dropped 8 bases, with 22 bases sitting between them.

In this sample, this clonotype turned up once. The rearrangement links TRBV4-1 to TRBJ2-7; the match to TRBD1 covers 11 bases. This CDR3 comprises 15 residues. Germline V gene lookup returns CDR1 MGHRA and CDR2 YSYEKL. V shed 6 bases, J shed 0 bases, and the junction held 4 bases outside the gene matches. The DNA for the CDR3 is TGCGCCAGCAGAACCGGACAGGGGGCCTCCTACGAGCAGTACTTC. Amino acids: CASRTGQGASYEQYF.

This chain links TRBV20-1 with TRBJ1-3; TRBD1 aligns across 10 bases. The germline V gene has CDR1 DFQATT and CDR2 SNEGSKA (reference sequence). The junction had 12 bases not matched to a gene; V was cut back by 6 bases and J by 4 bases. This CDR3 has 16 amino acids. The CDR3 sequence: CSASLGTGAWGNTIYF. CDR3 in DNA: TGCAGTGCCAGCCTCGGGACAGGGGCCTGGGGAAACACCATATATTTT.

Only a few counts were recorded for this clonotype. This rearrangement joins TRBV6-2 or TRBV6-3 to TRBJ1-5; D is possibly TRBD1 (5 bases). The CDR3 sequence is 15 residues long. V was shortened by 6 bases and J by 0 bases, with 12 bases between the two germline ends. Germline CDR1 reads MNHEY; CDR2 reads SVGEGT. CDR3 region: CASSRGTYSNQPQHF. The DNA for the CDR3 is TGTGCCAGCAGCCGGGGGACCTATAGCAATCAGCCCCAGCATTTT.

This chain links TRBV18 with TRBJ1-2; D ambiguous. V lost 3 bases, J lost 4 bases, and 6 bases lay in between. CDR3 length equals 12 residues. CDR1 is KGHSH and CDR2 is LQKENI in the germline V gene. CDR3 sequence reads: CASSPPSYGYTF. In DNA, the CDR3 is TGTGCCAGCTCACCCCCCAGCTATGGCTACACCTTC.

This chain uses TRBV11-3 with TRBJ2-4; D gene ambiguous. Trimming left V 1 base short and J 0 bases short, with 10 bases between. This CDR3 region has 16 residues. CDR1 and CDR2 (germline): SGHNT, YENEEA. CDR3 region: CASSLGADRAKNIQYF. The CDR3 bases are TGTGCCAGCAGCTTAGGGGCGGATAGAGCCAAAAACATTCAGTACTTC.

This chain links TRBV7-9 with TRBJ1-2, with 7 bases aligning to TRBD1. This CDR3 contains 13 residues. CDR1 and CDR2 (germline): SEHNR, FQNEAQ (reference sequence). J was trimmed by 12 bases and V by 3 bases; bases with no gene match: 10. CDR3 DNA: TGTGCCAGCAGCTTGGAGAGGACAGGCGATAACACCTTC. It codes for CASSLERTGDNTF.

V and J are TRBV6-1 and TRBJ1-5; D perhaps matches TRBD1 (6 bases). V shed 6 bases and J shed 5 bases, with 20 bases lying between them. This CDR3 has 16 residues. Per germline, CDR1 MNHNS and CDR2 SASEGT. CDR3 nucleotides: TGTGCCAGCAGCCCAATCATGAAGGGGGAAGATCAGCCCCAGCATTTT. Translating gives CASSPIMKGEDQPQHF.

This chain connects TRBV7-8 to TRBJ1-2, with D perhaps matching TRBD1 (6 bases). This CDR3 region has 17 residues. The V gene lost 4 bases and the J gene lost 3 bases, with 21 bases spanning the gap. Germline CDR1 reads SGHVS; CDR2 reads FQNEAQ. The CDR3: CASSYGGGGRSYYGYTF. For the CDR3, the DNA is TGTGCCAGCAGCTACGGGGGAGGGGGGCGATCATACTATGGCTACACCTTC.

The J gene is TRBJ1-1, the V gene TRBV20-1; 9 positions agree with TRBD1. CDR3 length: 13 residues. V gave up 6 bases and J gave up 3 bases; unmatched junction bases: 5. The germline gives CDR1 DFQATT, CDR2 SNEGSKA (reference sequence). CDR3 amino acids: CSAEDRGYTEAFF. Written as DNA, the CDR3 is TGCAGTGCCGAGGACAGGGGTTACACTGAAGCTTTCTTT.

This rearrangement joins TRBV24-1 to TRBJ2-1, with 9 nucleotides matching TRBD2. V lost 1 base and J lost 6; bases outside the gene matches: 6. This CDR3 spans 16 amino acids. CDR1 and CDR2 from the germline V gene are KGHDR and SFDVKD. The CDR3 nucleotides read TGTGCCACCAGTGATTTAGATGCGGGAGGGAGCAATGAGCAGTTCTTC. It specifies CATSDLDAGGSNEQFF.

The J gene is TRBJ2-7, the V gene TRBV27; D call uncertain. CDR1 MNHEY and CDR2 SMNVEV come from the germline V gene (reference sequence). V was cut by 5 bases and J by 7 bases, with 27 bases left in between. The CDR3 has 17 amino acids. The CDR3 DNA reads TGTGCCAGCAGTCGGACCTTCGGCGGCGGCCCGTATGGGGAGCAGTACTTC. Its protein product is CASSRTFGGGPYGEQYF.

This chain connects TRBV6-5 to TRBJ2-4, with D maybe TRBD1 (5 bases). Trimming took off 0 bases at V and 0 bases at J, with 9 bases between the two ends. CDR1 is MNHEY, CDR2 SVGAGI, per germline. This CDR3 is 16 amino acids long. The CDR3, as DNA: TGTGCCAGCAGTTACTCGCAGGGCCGAGCCAAAAACATTCAGTACTTC. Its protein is CASSYSQGRAKNIQYF.

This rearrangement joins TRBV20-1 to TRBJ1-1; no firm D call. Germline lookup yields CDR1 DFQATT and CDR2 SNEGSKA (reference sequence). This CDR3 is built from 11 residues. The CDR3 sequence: CRHATNTEAFF. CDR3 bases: TGCCGCCACGCTACGAACACTGAAGCTTTCTTT.

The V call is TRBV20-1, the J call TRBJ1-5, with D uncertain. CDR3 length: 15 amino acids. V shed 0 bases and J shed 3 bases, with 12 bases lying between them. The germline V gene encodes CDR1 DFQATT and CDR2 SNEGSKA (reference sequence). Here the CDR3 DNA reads TGCAGTGCTAGAGATCAGGCCAGACCCAATCAGCCCCAGCATTTT. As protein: CSARDQARPNQPQHF.

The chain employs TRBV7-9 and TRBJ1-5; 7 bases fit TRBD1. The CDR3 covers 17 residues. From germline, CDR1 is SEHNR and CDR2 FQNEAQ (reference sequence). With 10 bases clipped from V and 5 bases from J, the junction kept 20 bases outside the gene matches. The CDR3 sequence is CATIQGTEGVGDQPQHF. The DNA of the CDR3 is TGTGCCACCATTCAGGGGACAGAAGGGGTGGGAGATCAGCCCCAGCATTTT.